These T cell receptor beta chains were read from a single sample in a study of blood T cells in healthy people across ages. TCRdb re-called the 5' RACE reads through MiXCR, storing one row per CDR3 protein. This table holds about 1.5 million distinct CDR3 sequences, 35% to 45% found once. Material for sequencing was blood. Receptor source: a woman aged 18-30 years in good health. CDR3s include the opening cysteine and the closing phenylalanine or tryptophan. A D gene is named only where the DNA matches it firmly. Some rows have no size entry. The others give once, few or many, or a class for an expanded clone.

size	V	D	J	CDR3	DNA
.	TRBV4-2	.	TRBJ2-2	CASSQDRGGKITGELFF	TGTGCCAGCAGCCAAGATAGGGGCGGGAAGATTACCGGGGAGCTGTTTTTT
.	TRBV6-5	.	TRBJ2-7	CASSLDGAGEQYF	TGTGCCAGCAGTTTAGACGGCGCAGGCGAGCAGTACTTC
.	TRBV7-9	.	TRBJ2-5	CASSLGFGPLYMEQYF	TGTGCCAGCAGCTTAGGATTTGGGCCGTTGTATATGGAGCAGTACTTC
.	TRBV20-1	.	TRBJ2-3	CSAPPDGNTDTQYF	TGCAGTGCCCCCCCGGACGGGAATACAGATACGCAGTATTTT
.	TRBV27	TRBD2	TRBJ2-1	CASSSAGGHQFF	TGTGCCAGCAGCTCAGCGGGGGGACATCAGTTCTTC
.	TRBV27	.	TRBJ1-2	CASSPEIWEGYTF	TGTGCCAGCAGTCCCGAGATCTGGGAGGGCTACACCTTC
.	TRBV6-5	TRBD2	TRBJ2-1	CASRDPRGGYNEQFF	TGTGCCAGCAGAGACCCCCGGGGGGGGTACAATGAGCAGTTCTTC
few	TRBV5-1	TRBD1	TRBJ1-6	CASSWTGTDNSPLHF	TGCGCCAGCAGTTGGACCGGGACAGACAATTCACCCCTCCACTTT
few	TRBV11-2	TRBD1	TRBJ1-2	CASRKPGQGNYGYTF	TGTGCCAGCAGGAAACCGGGACAGGGGAACTATGGCTACACCTTC
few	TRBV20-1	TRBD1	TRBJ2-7	CSARDRALGDREVEQYF	TGCAGTGCTAGAGATCGGGCATTAGGGGACAGGGAGGTCGAGCAGTACTTC
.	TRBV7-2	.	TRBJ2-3	CASSKWAYLTDTQYF	TGTGCCAGCAGCAAATGGGCTTACCTCACAGATACGCAGTATTTT
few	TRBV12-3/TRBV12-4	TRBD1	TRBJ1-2	CASSATGYYGYTF	TGTGCCAGCAGTGCGACAGGGTACTATGGCTACACCTTC
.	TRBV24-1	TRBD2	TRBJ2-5	CATSDSGLGGSQYF	TGTGCCACCAGTGATTCAGGATTGGGGGGGTCCCAGTACTTC
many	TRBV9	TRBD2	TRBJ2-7	CASSVGGSSYEQYF	TGTGCCAGCAGCGTAGGCGGGAGCTCCTACGAGCAGTACTTC
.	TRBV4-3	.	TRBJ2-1	CASSQQRLEPGAEQFF	TGCGCCAGCAGCCAACAACGACTGGAGCCCGGGGCTGAGCAGTTCTTC
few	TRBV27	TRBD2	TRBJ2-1	CASWPASGFYNEQFF	TGTGCCAGCTGGCCCGCTAGCGGATTCTACAATGAGCAGTTCTTC
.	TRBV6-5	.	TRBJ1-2	CASSYRDPTYGYTF	TGTGCCAGCAGTTACCGGGACCCTACTTATGGCTACACCTTC
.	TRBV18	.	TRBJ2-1	CASSPLNGYNEQFF	TGTGCCAGCTCACCCCTAAACGGCTACAATGAGCAGTTCTTC
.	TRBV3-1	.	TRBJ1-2	CASSQAALLPVYGYTF	TGTGCCAGCAGCCAGGCGGCCCTTCTACCCGTCTATGGCTACACCTTC
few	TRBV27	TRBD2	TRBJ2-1	CASRPKRVSGPRMGYNEQFF	TGTGCCAGCAGACCTAAACGGGTTAGCGGGCCCCGGATGGGGTACAATGAGCAGTTCTTC
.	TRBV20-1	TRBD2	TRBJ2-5	CSPKASGEEETQYF	TGCAGTCCAAAGGCTAGCGGGGAGGAAGAGACCCAGTACTTC
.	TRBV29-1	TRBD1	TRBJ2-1	CSVGQVLSYNEQFF	TGCAGCGTCGGACAGGTCCTCTCCTACAATGAGCAGTTCTTC
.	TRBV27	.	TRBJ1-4	CASSPPGREKLFF	TGTGCCAGCAGTCCCCCAGGGAGGGAAAAACTGTTTTTT
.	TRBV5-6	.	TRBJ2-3	CASSSPTGMYHTQYF	TGTGCCAGCAGCTCTCCAACGGGGATGTATCATACGCAGTATTTT
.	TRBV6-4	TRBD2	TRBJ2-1	CASSGRAGANEQFF	TGTGCCAGCAGTGGACGAGCGGGGGCCAATGAGCAGTTCTTC
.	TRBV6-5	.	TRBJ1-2	CASSYGQGRVLHGYTF	TGTGCCAGCAGTTACGGCCAGGGAAGGGTACTCCATGGCTACACCTTC
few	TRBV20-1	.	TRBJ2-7	CSARDRTYEQYF	TGCAGTGCTAGAGACAGGACCTACGAGCAGTACTTC